This T cell receptor beta chain was observed in a study of T cell responses to AZD1222 COVID-19 vaccine. On this clone: What it recognizes is unknown.

The table came from immunoSEQ multiplex PCR; TCRdb's copy has only in-frame clones and leaves some out. The sample shows over 95,000 clones, around 87% of them seen only once. Overall study results and limits: Clonal diversity may have been underestimated in mostly white British donors. Repertoire sampling was restricted to post-peak T cell response timepoints.

Germline V lookup: CDR1 SGHDN, CDR2 FVKESK. The ends lost 4 bases at V and 5 bases at J; junction bases unmatched: 7. The CDR3 runs to 15 residues. This material consisted of peripheral blood, taken on day 0 of AZD1222 vaccination. The chain links TRBV14 to TRBJ1-4, with 7 bases that match TRBD1. This receptor was obtained from an adult in good health. The CDR3 DNA follows: TGTGCCAGCAGCCCCCCGGGACAGAAGAATGAAAAACTGTTTTTT. This gives the protein CASSPPGQKNEKLFF.